Listed here are 16 T cell receptor beta chains from one sample, sequenced in a study of post-analysis software for immune sequencing data. No antigen is known for these receptors. Unique molecular identifiers featured in each of the TCR beta cDNA libraries. A single record per CDR3 protein comes from TCRdb applying MiXCR to the PCR reads. The profile shows hundreds of thousands of distinct CDR3 sequences, roughly half of them singletons. Study-wide results and limits: In patients, 4 to 6 TRBV segments were more frequent than in controls, with TRBV5-6, TRBV5-1 and TRBV20-1 among them.

The sample was blood. These receptors originate from a girl aged 5-17 years with multiple sclerosis.

The chain has TRBV9 and TRBJ1-1; weak D call: TRBD1 (5 bases). V was shortened by 1 base and J by 5 bases, with 12 bases between the two germline ends. There are 14 residues in the CDR3. Germline V CDR1 and CDR2: SGDLS, YYNGEE. Here the CDR3 reads CASSVSGLGTEAFF. As DNA, the CDR3 is TGTGCCAGCAGCGTATCGGGACTGGGAACTGAAGCTTTCTTT.

This clonotype was counted a few times. This chain connects TRBV20-1 to TRBJ2-7; D might be TRBD1 or TRBD2, each matching 5 bases. This CDR3 contains 15 residues. V dropped 1 base and J dropped 0 bases, with 13 bases sitting between them. From germline, CDR1 is DFQATT and CDR2 SNEGSKA (reference sequence). The CDR3 reads CSARGGGHNSYEQYF. CDR3 bases: TGCAGTGCTAGAGGGGGCGGGCACAACTCCTACGAGCAGTACTTC.

The chain couples TRBV20-1 to TRBJ2-5; 7 positions match TRBD2. The germline V gene has CDR1 DFQATT and CDR2 SNEGSKA (reference sequence). J was trimmed by 5 bases and V by 3 bases; bases with no gene match: 12. The CDR3 runs to 15 residues. The CDR3 DNA is TGCAGTGCTAGCCGGGGGAATTACGGGGGGGAGACCCAGTACTTC. Protein sequence: CSASRGNYGGETQYF.

CDR3 sequence (DNA): TGTGCCAGCAGCGTAAGATCGGGGGCGGGAGAAATCTCCTACAATGAGCAGTTCTTC. This encodes CASSVRSGAGEISYNEQFF. V gene TRBV9 combines with J gene TRBJ2-1, with D possibly being TRBD2 (7 bases). Germline lookup yields CDR1 SGDLS and CDR2 YYNGEE. V lost 1 base and J lost 0, with 20 bases in between. The CDR3 covers 19 residues. Variable domain in full (rest from reference TRBV9 and TRBJ2-1): DSGVTQTPKHLITATGQRVTLRCSPRSGDLSVYWYQQSLDQGLQFLIQYYNGEERAKGNILERFSAQQFPDLHSELNLSSLELGDSALYFCASSVRSGAGEISYNEQFFGPGTRLTVL.

The rearrangement links TRBV11-2 to TRBJ2-1; 7 nucleotides align to TRBD1. The CDR3 runs 16 residues. V was pared by 5 bases and J by 6 bases, with 13 bases of the junction left unmatched. Germline V gene sequence: CDR1 SGHAT, CDR2 FQNNGV. CDR3 in amino acids: CASSPIKGGVANEQFF. The CDR3 DNA reads TGTGCCAGCAGCCCAATCAAAGGGGGCGTAGCCAATGAGCAGTTCTTC.

V usage is TRBV6-5 and J usage is TRBJ2-5; D is unclear. Trimming took off 0 bases at V and 1 base at J, with 6 bases between the two ends. The CDR3 has 14 amino acids. Germline V CDR1 and CDR2: MNHEY, SVGAGI. The chain's CDR3 is CASSYSRGQETQYF. CDR3 DNA: TGTGCCAGCAGTTACTCGCGCGGCCAAGAGACCCAGTACTTC.

V usage is TRBV12-3 or TRBV12-4 and J usage is TRBJ2-5; no definite D call. Trimming removed 5 bases from V and 4 bases from J, with 14 bases in between. This CDR3 region has 14 residues. In nucleotides, the CDR3 is TGTGCCAGCAGTCCGGGTATGGGCGGAGAGACCCAGTACTTC. The encoded protein is CASSPGMGGETQYF.

The chain carries TRBV2 and TRBJ2-3; either TRBD1 or TRBD2 may supply D (5 bases each). V lost 5 bases and J 5 bases, leaving 14 bases between the germline ends. The CDR3 loop spans 14 amino acids. Germline CDR1 SNHLY, CDR2 FYNNEI. This chain's CDR3 is CASSPGPRGDTQYF. The CDR3 nucleotides read TGTGCCAGCAGTCCGGGACCCCGCGGAGATACGCAGTATTTT.

This clonotype was counted only a few times. The rearrangement uses TRBV12-3 or TRBV12-4 and TRBJ2-1; 7 bases are a match to TRBD2. This CDR3 region has 17 residues. The junction had 7 bases not matched to a gene; V was cut back by 2 bases and J by 0 bases. CDR3 region: CASSLRLAESSYNEQFF. The DNA for the CDR3 is TGTGCCAGCAGTTTACGGCTAGCGGAGAGCTCCTACAATGAGCAGTTCTTC.

Points on this clonotype: Sequence at one end of the junction differs from germline and may be a read error. The CDR3 nucleotides read TGTGCTAGCAGCTTAGGAAGCGGGATTACAGATACGCAGTATTTT. It specifies CASSLGSGITDTQYF. The chain employs TRBV7-7 and TRBJ2-3, with 7 bases fitting TRBD2. This CDR3 is 15 amino acids long. Germline V gene lookup returns CDR1 SSHAT and CDR2 FNYEAQ (reference sequence).

A few counts support this clonotype. The CDR3 sequence: CASSVSSGFYGYTF. CDR3 nucleotides: TGTGCCAGCAGTGTTTCATCAGGGTTCTATGGCTACACCTTC. The gene calls are TRBV27 and TRBJ1-2; D perhaps matches TRBD1 (5 bases). Germline lookup yields CDR1 MNHEY and CDR2 SMNVEV (reference sequence). CDR3 length: 14 amino acids. V lost 5 bases, J lost 4 bases, and 14 bases lay in between.

V usage is TRBV20-1 and J usage is TRBJ2-3; 14 nucleotides align to TRBD2. V shed 3 bases and J 1 base; nucleotides not matched to a gene: 6. Germline V CDR1 and CDR2: DFQATT, SNEGSKA (reference sequence). The length of the CDR3 is 17 residues. The DNA for the CDR3 is TGCAGTGCTAGTGGGACTAGCGGGAGCATAGGCACAGATACGCAGTATTTT. This encodes CSASGTSGSIGTDTQYF.

V usage is TRBV3-1 and J usage is TRBJ2-7; 7 bases align to TRBD2. The CDR3 totals 15 residues. Germline CDR1 LGHDT, CDR2 YNNKEL (reference sequence). Trimming cost V 4 bases and J 2 bases; bases outside gene matches: 8. The CDR3 sequence: CASSPGSSGTYEQYF. CDR3 coding DNA: TGTGCCAGCAGCCCCGGGTCTAGCGGAACCTACGAGCAGTACTTC.

The chain combines TRBV7-2 with TRBJ2-7; D is unclear. Looked up from germline, CDR1 is SGHTA and CDR2 is FQGNSA. V shed 1 base and J shed 6 bases, with 10 bases lying between them. The CDR3 is 13 residues long. The CDR3 region has the DNA TGTGCCAGCAGCTTAGACTGGCCGGGCGAGCAGTACTTC. Translated: CASSLDWPGEQYF. The full variable domain, rest sourced from reference TRBV7-2 and TRBJ2-7, is GAGVSQSPSNKVTEKGKDVELRCDPISGHTALYWYRQSLGQGLEFLIYFQGNSAPDKSGLPSDRFSAERTGGSVSTLTIQRTQQEDSAVYLCASSLDWPGEQYFGPGTRLTVT.

The chain carries TRBV7-9 and TRBJ1-1, with a weak D call TRBD1 (5 bases). Trimming removed 8 bases from V and 3 bases from J, with 22 bases in between. The CDR3 is 16 residues long. Per germline, CDR1 SEHNR and CDR2 FQNEAQ (reference sequence). Written as DNA, the CDR3 is TGTGCCAGCTGGGGCGGATGGGGCGGCCCGGACACTGAAGCTTTCTTT. It codes for CASWGGWGGPDTEAFF.

J is TRBJ2-5 and V is TRBV7-9; D not resolved. Germline lookup yields CDR1 SEHNR and CDR2 FQNEAQ (reference sequence). This CDR3 is 14 amino acids long. V was cut by 6 bases and J by 1 base, with 12 bases left in between. The CDR3 loop is CASSQTTVQETQYF. The CDR3 bases are TGTGCCAGCAGTCAAACGACGGTCCAAGAGACCCAGTACTTC. Drawing the rest from reference TRBV7-9 and TRBJ2-5, the complete variable domain is DTGVSQNPRHKITKRGQNVTFRCDPISEHNRLYWYRQTLGQGPEFLTYFQNEAQLEKSRLLSDRFSAERPKGSFSTLEIQRTEQGDSAMYLCASSQTTVQETQYFGPGTRLLVL.